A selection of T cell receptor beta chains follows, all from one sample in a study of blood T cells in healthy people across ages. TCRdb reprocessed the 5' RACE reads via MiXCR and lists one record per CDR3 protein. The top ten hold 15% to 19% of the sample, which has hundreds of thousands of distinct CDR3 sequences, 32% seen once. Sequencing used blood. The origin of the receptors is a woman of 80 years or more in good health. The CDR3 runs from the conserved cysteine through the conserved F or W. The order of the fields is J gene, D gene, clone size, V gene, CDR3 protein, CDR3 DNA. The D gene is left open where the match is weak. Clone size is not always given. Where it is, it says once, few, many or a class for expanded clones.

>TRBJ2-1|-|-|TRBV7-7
CASSYSQGPYNEQFF
TGTGCCAGCAGCTACTCGCAGGGACCATACAATGAGCAGTTCTTC
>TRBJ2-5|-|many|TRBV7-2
CASSLDGGVGETQYF
TGTGCCAGCAGCTTAGACGGCGGGGTGGGAGAGACCCAGTACTTC
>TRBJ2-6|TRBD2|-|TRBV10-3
CAITGGTNVLTF
TGTGCCATCACGGGGGGTACCAACGTCCTGACTTTC
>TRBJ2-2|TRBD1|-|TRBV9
CASSVEGDRGGELFF
TGTGCCAGCAGCGTAGAGGGGGACAGGGGCGGGGAGCTGTTTTTT
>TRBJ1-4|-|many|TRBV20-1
CSAIGDATNEKLFF
TGCAGTGCTATCGGGGACGCAACTAATGAAAAACTGTTTTTT
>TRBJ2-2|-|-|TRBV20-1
CSARDNPQGTGERFF
TGCAGTGCTAGAGACAATCCCCAGGGGACCGGGGAGCGGTTTTTT
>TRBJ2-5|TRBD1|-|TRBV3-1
CASSHGGQEQYF
TGTGCCAGCAGCCACGGAGGACAGGAGCAGTACTTC
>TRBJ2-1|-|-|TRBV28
CASSLIGLSCNEQFF
TGTGCCAGCAGTTTGATAGGGTTGTCCTGCAATGAGCAGTTCTTC
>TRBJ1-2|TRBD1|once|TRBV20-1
CSAKPDRSCGYTF
TGCAGTGCAAAACCGGACAGGAGCTGTGGCTACACCTTC
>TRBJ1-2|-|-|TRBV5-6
CASSLGSGVGYTF
TGTGCCAGCAGCCTGGGAAGCGGGGTTGGCTACACCTTC
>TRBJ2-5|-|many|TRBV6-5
CASSRTILETQYF
TGTGCCAGCAGTCGGACTATCCTAGAGACCCAGTACTTC
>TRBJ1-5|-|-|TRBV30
CAWTQGRWDNQPQHF
TGTGCCTGGACACAGGGACGTTGGGACAATCAGCCCCAGCATTTT
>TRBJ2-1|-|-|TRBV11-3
CASSRAQGATHNEQFF
TGTGCCAGCAGCCGAGCCCAGGGAGCCACGCACAATGAGCAGTTCTTC
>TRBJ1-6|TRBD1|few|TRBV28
CASSLWRDRYNSPLHF
TGTGCCAGCAGTTTATGGCGGGACAGGTATAATTCACCCCTCCACTTT
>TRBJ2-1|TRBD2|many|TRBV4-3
CASSLRSGGSYNEQFF
TGCGCCAGCAGCCTTAGAAGCGGGGGGAGCTACAATGAGCAGTTCTTC
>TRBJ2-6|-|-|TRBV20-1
CSATESSGANVLTF
TGCAGTGCTACTGAGTCGAGTGGGGCCAACGTCCTGACTTTC
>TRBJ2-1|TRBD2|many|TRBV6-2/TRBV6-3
CASDWMASGGPEFF
TGTGCCAGTGATTGGATGGCTAGCGGGGGCCCGGAGTTCTTC
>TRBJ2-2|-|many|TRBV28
CASSKSGTGELFF
TGTGCCAGCAGCAAATCGGGAACCGGGGAGCTGTTTTTT
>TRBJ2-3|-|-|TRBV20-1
CSARTRGDTQYF
TGCAGTGCTAGGACGAGGGGAGATACGCAGTATTTT
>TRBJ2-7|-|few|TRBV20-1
CSAMGGGSNSYEQYF
TGCAGTGCTATGGGGGGGGGCTCAAACTCCTACGAGCAGTACTTC
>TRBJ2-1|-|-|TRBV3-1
CASSQVARFLNEQFF
TGTGCCAGCAGCCAAGTTGCCCGCTTCCTCAATGAGCAGTTCTTC
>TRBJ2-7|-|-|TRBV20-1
CSAPVFDRFDYEQYF
TGCAGTGCACCCGTCTTCGACAGGTTCGACTACGAGCAGTACTTC
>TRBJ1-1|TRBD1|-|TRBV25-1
CASSDPGTGREAFF
TGTGCCAGCAGTGACCCCGGGACAGGTCGAGAAGCTTTCTTT
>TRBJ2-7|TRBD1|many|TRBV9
CASSSGAGQGAYEQYF
TGTGCCAGCAGCTCGGGAGCGGGACAGGGGGCCTACGAGCAGTACTTC
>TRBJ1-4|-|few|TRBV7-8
CASSLFGGSSEKLFF
TGTGCCAGCAGCTTATTTGGGGGCTCGTCTGAAAAACTGTTTTTT
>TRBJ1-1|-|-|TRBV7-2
CASRSTGTLNTEAFF
TGTGCCAGCAGATCTACCGGGACTTTGAACACTGAAGCTTTCTTT
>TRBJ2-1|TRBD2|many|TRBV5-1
CASSLVGSGGRYNEQFF
TGCGCCAGCAGCTTGGTTGGTAGCGGGGGCCGGTACAATGAGCAGTTCTTC
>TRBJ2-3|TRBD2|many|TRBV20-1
CSAEGTSGEPDTQYF
TGCAGTGCTGAAGGGACTAGCGGGGAACCAGATACGCAGTATTTT
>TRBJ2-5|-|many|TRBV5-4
CASSLEGARGWQETQYF
TGTGCCAGCAGCTTGGAAGGGGCGCGGGGATGGCAAGAGACCCAGTACTTC
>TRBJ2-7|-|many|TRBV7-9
CASSLERGGDEQYF
TGTGCCAGCAGCTTAGAAAGGGGTGGGGACGAGCAGTACTTC
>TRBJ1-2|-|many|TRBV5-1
CASSLAPDNYGYTF
TGCGCCAGCAGCTTGGCCCCGGATAACTATGGCTACACCTTC